Presented here are 11 T cell receptor beta chains from one specimen sequenced in a study of cytomegalovirus exposure and HLA in healthy donors (dated by TCRdb to about 2017). The library was produced with the immunoSEQ multiplex PCR assay. The clones in this table, taken by TCRdb from immuneACCESS, are in-frame only. Not every clone is retained; where verified, under half of the shortfall comes from an unresolved V gene, and the cause of the rest is unknown. This sample lists roughly 250,000 clones; 75% to 90% were detected once. The ten most abundant clones make up around 1.3% of the sample. What was sequenced was PBMCs. All receptors derive from a woman under 40 in good health and CMV-seropositive.

This clone was picked up one time. The rearrangement uses TRBV11-3 and TRBJ1-2; 8 bases align to TRBD1. Germline values: CDR1 SGHNT, CDR2 YENEEA. CDR3 size: 14 residues. Germline trimming cut 5 bases from V and 7 bases from J; bases unmatched to any gene: 9. The CDR3 region has the DNA TGTGCCAGCAGCCTAGGACAGGGTGTCAGTGGCTACACCTTC. It yields the protein CASSLGQGVSGYTF.

V is TRBV28 and J is TRBJ2-3; 11 nucleotides align to TRBD2. This CDR3 has 16 amino acids. The V and J ends lost 5 bases and 3 bases, in that order; junction bases with no gene match: 7. Germline-derived CDR1 and CDR2 are MDHEN and SYDVKM. The CDR3 nucleotides read TGTGCCAGCAGTCCTAATAGCGGGAGGGGTACAGATACGCAGTATTTT. Protein product: CASSPNSGRGTDTQYF.

The chain recombines TRBV19 with TRBJ1-5; TRBD1 matches at 10 bases. V shed 5 bases and J 7 bases; nucleotides not matched to a gene: 8. Germline values: CDR1 LNHDA, CDR2 SQIVND (reference sequence). The CDR3 contains 15 residues. DNA of the CDR3: TGTGCCAGTAGTCCCGGGACAGGGGAAGGGCAGCCCCAGCATTTT. Translation gives CASSPGTGEGQPQHF.

In regard to this clone: One junction end disagrees with the germline gene, perhaps due to a read error. The chain couples TRBV4-2 to TRBJ2-2; possible D gene TRBD1, 6 bases. The CDR3 totals 16 residues. CDR1 is LGHNA, CDR2 YNFKEQ, per germline. The CDR3 protein is CASTQVRTANTGELFF. The CDR3 DNA reads as TGTGCCAGCACCCAAGTCCGGACAGCGAACACCGGGGAGCTGTTTTTT.

The chain employs TRBV30 and TRBJ1-1; D is unclear. This CDR3 contains 13 residues. V was shortened by 0 bases and J by 6 bases, with 11 bases between the two germline ends. The germline V gene encodes CDR1 GTSNPN and CDR2 SVGIG (reference sequence). The CDR3 region has the DNA TGTGCCTGGAGTGTAGGACTTAGGGCTGAAGCTTTCTTT. This codes for CAWSVGLRAEAFF.

This chain uses TRBV12-2 with TRBJ1-1; the table's D call TRBD1 went unverified against the DNA. TRBV12-2 is a recognized pseudogene. This CDR3 is built from 15 residues. This CDR3 is CASRLLRTTNTEAFF. The CDR3 bases are TGTGCAAGTCGCTTACTCCGGACAACCAACACTGAAGCTTTCTTT.

The rearrangement joins TRBV27 to TRBJ1-2; D is perhaps TRBD1 (5 bases). This CDR3 is built from 14 residues. V was cut by 4 bases and J by 6 bases, with 15 bases left in between. Per the germline V gene, CDR1 is MNHEY and CDR2 is SMNVEV (reference sequence). This CDR3 reads CASSWGLKGNGYTF. The CDR3 DNA follows: TGTGCCAGCAGTTGGGGTTTGAAGGGGAATGGCTACACCTTC.

The J gene is TRBJ1-3, the V gene TRBV9; the D gene is possibly TRBD1 (6 bases). Per the germline V gene, CDR1 is SGDLS and CDR2 is YYNGEE. This CDR3 spans 14 amino acids. V shed 4 bases and J shed 4 bases, with 12 bases lying between them. DNA of the CDR3: TGTGCCAGCAGCACCTCCAGGGGCGGAAACACCATATATTTT. Amino acids: CASSTSRGGNTIYF. The complete variable domain, with remaining parts taken from reference TRBV9 and TRBJ1-3, reads DSGVTQTPKHLITATGQRVTLRCSPRSGDLSVYWYQQSLDQGLQFLIQYYNGEERAKGNILERFSAQQFPDLHSELNLSSLELGDSALYFCASSTSRGGNTIYFGEGSWLTVV.

The chain links TRBV27 to TRBJ2-2, with D hard to call. Per the germline V gene, CDR1 is MNHEY and CDR2 is SMNVEV (reference sequence). The CDR3 runs 13 residues. Trimming removed 8 bases from V and 7 bases from J, with 14 bases in between. The CDR3 loop reads CASSPPGYGELFF. In nucleotides, the CDR3 is TGTGCCAGCTCCCCCCCAGGTTACGGGGAGCTGTTTTTT.

The chain joins TRBV29-1 to TRBJ1-1, with TRBD1 matching 7 bases. V lost 5 bases to trimming and J lost 4 bases; unmatched junction nucleotides: 13. This CDR3 comprises 15 residues. Germline V gene sequence: CDR1 SQVTM, CDR2 ANQGSEA. The CDR3 protein is CSVQGQQHLFTEAFF. The DNA of the CDR3 is TGCAGCGTTCAGGGACAGCAGCATCTATTCACTGAAGCTTTCTTT.

V gene TRBV30 combines with J gene TRBJ1-2; possible D gene TRBD1, 5 bases. This CDR3 spans 14 amino acids. V was pared by 2 bases and J by 3 bases, with 13 bases between. Germline V gives CDR1 GTSNPN, CDR2 SVGIG (reference sequence). CDR3 protein: CAWSPTAGYYGYTF. The CDR3 DNA reads TGTGCCTGGAGTCCAACGGCAGGGTACTATGGCTACACCTTC.